These 3 T cell receptor beta chains share one sample of origin, sequenced in a study of spatial heterogeneity in lung cancer. Whole-study results and caveats: Tumoral mutation counts were tracked by counts of expanded intratumoral alpha and beta TCRs.

In TCRdb, the 5' RACE reads were re-called with MiXCR into one record per CDR3 protein. The sample comprises about 30,000 distinct CDR3 sequences, 7.1% of which are singletons, and more than 20% rests with the top ten. Their cognate antigens are unknown. This sample's time point: sample taken at primary tumor resection. Specimen: lung tumor tissue, collected at surgery. These receptor sequences come from a male donor with early-stage non-small cell lung cancer.

This clonotype was counted ten times or more. The chain links TRBV7-2 to TRBJ1-1; D gene ambiguous. The V and J ends lost 5 bases and 4 bases respectively, with 11 bases between them. CDR1 and CDR2 (germline): SGHTA, FQGNSA. CDR3 length: 13 residues. The CDR3 DNA is TGTGCCAGCAGCCGCGGTATGGGCACTGAAGCTTTCTTT. This translates into CASSRGMGTEAFF.

By proportion, this clonotype is medium-sized. The chain employs TRBV7-9 and TRBJ2-7; D not certain. Germline V gene data show CDR1 as SEHNR and CDR2 as FQNEAQ (reference sequence). This CDR3 is 12 amino acids long. With 3 bases removed from V and 0 bases from J, the gap between germline ends came to 3 bases. CDR3 protein: CASSFSSYEQYF. In nucleotides, the CDR3 is TGTGCCAGCAGCTTCAGCTCCTACGAGCAGTACTTC. Complete variable domain (other parts from reference TRBV7-9 and TRBJ2-7): DTGVSQNPRHKITKRGQNVTFRCDPISEHNRLYWYRQTLGQGPEFLTYFQNEAQLEKSRLLSDRFSAERPKGSFSTLEIQRTEQGDSAMYLCASSFSSYEQYFGPGTRLTVT.

The chain employs TRBV11-2 and TRBJ2-5, with D possibly being TRBD2 (6 bases). Germline V CDR1 and CDR2: SGHAT, FQNNGV. The CDR3 consists of 14 residues. Trimming stripped 4 bases from V and 3 bases from J, with 12 bases between. This chain's CDR3 is CASSSLWTKETQYF. CDR3 DNA: TGTGCCAGCAGCTCCCTTTGGACTAAAGAGACCCAGTACTTC.